This TCR beta chain was retrieved from a study of metastatic and nonmetastatic thyroid tumors. Study-level information: Both malignant and benign thyroid patients supplied peripheral blood and tumor or nodule tissue samples, across which the repertoires of these patients were then compared. General study results and limits: TCR beta diversity was reportedly significantly higher in malignant thyroid tumors than benign nodules, in blood and tumor.

There were no patients who had received any treatment before thyroid surgery. This clone was seen ten or more times. Its antigen is unidentified. Through MiXCR, TCRdb re-clonotyped the PCR reads. The profile shows roughly 59,000 clones, about 17% of them singletons. CDR3 length: 16 residues. Germline CDR1 is SGHAT and CDR2 is FQDESV (reference sequence). After removal of 5 bases from V and 6 bases from J, the junction contained 14 bases not matched to a gene. J is TRBJ2-3 and V is TRBV11-1; 7 bases are a match to TRBD2. Material: blood. The sequence came from a male donor with papillary thyroid cancer or a benign thyroid nodule (not recorded which). Some clones in this sample may be carry-over from other donors' samples. DNA for the CDR3: TGTGCCAGCAGCCCGAGTGGGGGAGGGCCCGCGGATACGCAGTATTTT. Translated: CASSPSGGGPADTQYF.